This T cell receptor beta chain was profiled in a study of OX40 agonist ivuxolimab in advanced cancers. As for the study in general: Dose-escalation subjects each had hepatocellular carcinoma, melanoma, renal cell or head and neck cancer. Partial responses occurred in Three dose-escalation patients, one with hepatocellular carcinoma and two with cutaneous melanoma. Findings of the study overall: On average, CD8+ T cells had more expanded clones than CD4+.

For this clone: The antigen is unknown.

Measured with immunoSEQ multiplex PCR; TCRdb has only the in-frame clones, and not every one. Seen here are about 82,000 clones, about 85% observed once, and the top ten hold roughly 0.9%. Trimming took 0 bases from V and 4 from J; bases not matched to a gene: 5. Germline CDR1 MNHEY, CDR2 SVGAGI. This CDR3 has 15 residues. The receptor was isolated from an adult with an advanced solid tumor such as melanoma, head and neck, liver or kidney cancer. The specimen was CD4+ or CD8+ T cells sorted from blood, collected in a trial of the OX40 agonist ivuxolimab. The chain couples TRBV6-5 to TRBJ2-7, with TRBD2 matching over 8 bases. The chain's CDR3 is CASSYSFGGGYEQYF. The CDR3 DNA reads as TGTGCCAGCAGTTACTCGTTCGGGGGGGGGTACGAGCAGTACTTC.